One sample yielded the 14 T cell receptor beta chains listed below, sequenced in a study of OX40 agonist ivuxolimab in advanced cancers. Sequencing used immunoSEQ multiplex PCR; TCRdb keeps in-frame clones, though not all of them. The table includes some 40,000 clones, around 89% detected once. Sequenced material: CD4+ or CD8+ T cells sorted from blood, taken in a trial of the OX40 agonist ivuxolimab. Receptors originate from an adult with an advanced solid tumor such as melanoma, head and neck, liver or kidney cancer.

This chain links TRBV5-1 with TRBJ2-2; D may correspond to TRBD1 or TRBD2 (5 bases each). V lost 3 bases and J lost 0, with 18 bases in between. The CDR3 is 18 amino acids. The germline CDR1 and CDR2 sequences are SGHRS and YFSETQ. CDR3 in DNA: TGCGCCAGCAGCTCGGTAATTAGTGGGGGAGCGAACACCGGGGAGCTGTTTTTT. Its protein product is CASSSVISGGANTGELFF.

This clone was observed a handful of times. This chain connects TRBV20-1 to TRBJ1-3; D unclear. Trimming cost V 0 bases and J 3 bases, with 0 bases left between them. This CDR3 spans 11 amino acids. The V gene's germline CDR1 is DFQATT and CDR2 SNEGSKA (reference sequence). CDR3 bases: TGCAGTGCTAGAGATGGAAACACCATATATTTT. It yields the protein CSARDGNTIYF.

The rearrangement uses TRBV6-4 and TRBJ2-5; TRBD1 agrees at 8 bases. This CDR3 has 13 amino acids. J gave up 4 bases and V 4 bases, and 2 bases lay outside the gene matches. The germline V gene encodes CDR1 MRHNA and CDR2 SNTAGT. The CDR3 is CASSGDRGETQYF. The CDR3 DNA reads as TGTGCCAGCAGTGGAGACAGGGGAGAGACCCAGTACTTC.

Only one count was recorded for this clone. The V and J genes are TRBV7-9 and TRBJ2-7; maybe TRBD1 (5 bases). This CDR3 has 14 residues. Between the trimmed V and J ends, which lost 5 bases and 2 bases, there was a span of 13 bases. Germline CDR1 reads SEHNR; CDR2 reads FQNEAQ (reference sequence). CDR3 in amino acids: CASSRQGPTYEQYF. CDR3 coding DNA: TGTGCCAGCAGCCGCCAGGGCCCCACCTACGAGCAGTACTTC.

Here the CDR3 reads CASGLDLQNEQFF. The CDR3 nucleotides are TGTGCTAGTGGTTTGGACTTACAAAATGAGCAGTTCTTC. The rearrangement uses TRBV12-5 and TRBJ2-1, with D hard to call. V lost 1 base to trimming and J lost 7 bases, with 8 bases between them. Germline assignment: CDR1 LGHNT and CDR2 FRNRAP. CDR3 length equals 13 residues.

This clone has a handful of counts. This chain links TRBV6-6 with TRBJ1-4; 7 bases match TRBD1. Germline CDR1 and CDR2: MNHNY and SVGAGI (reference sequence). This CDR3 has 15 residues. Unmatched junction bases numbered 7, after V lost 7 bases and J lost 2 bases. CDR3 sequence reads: CASTPGGVTNEKLFF. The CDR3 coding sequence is TGTGCCAGCACCCCAGGGGGGGTCACTAATGAAAAACTGTTTTTT.

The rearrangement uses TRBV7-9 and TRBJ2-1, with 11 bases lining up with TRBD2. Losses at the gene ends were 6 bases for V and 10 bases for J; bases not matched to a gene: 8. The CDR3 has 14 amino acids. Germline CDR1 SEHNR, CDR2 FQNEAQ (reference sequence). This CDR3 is CASSILAGEYEQFF. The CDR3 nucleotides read TGTGCCAGCAGTATACTAGCGGGGGAGTACGAGCAGTTCTTC.

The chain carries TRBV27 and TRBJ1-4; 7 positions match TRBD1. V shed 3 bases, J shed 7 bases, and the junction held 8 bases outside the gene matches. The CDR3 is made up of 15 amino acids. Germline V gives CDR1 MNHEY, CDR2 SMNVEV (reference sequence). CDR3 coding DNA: TGTGCCAGCAGTTTCGGCGACAGGGTGGCTGAAAAACTGTTTTTT. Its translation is CASSFGDRVAEKLFF.

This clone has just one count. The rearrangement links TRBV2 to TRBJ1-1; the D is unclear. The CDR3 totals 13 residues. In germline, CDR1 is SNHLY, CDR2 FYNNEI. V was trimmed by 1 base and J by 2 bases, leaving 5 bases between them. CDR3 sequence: CASSEGRNTEAFF. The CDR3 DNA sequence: TGTGCCAGCAGTGAAGGGAGAAACACTGAAGCTTTCTTT.

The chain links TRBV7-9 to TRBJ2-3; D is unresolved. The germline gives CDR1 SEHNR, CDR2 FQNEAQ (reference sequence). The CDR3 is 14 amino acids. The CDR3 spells CATGPLRGTDTQYF. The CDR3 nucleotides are TGTGCAACGGGTCCACTGCGAGGCACAGATACGCAGTATTTT. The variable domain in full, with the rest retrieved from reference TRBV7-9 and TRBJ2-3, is DTGVSQNPRHKITKRGQNVTFRCDPISEHNRLYWYRQTLGQGPEFLTYFQNEAQLEKSRLLSDRFSAERPKGSFSTLEIQRTEQGDSAMYLCATGPLRGTDTQYFGPGTRLTVL.

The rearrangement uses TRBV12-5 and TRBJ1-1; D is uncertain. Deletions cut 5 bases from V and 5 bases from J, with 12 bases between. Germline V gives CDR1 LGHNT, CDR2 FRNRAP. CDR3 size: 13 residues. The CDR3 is CASGQVWRTEAFF. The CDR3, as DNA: TGTGCTAGTGGTCAAGTCTGGAGGACTGAAGCTTTCTTT. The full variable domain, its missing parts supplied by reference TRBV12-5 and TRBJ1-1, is DARVTQTPRHKVTEMGQEVTMRCQPILGHNTVFWYRQTMMQGLELLAYFRNRAPLDDSGMPKDRFSAEMPDATLATLKIQPSEPRDSAVYFCASGQVWRTEAFFGQGTRLTVV.

CDR3 residues: CASRGTDLAKNIQYF. The CDR3 region has the DNA TGTGCCAGCAGGGGGACAGACTTAGCCAAAAACATTCAGTACTTC. The V gene is TRBV2, the J gene TRBJ2-4; 7 positions agree with TRBD1. The ends lost 6 bases at V and 0 bases at J; junction bases unmatched: 5. The CDR3 covers 15 residues. Germline V gene data show CDR1 as SNHLY and CDR2 as FYNNEI.

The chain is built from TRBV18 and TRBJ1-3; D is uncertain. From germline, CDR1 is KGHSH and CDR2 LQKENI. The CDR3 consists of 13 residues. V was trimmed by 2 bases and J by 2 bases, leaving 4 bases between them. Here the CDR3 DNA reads TGTGCCAGCTCACCAGACGCTGGAAACACCATATATTTT. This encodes CASSPDAGNTIYF.

The CDR3 DNA reads as TGCGCCAGCAGTCCATGGGGACAGCTGGAGACCCAGTACTTC. This gives the protein CASSPWGQLETQYF. This chain connects TRBV4-1 to TRBJ2-5; 7 nucleotides line up with TRBD1. V shed 6 bases and J 5 bases; nucleotides not matched to a gene: 9. CDR3 length equals 14 residues. Per the germline V gene, CDR1 is MGHRA and CDR2 is YSYEKL.